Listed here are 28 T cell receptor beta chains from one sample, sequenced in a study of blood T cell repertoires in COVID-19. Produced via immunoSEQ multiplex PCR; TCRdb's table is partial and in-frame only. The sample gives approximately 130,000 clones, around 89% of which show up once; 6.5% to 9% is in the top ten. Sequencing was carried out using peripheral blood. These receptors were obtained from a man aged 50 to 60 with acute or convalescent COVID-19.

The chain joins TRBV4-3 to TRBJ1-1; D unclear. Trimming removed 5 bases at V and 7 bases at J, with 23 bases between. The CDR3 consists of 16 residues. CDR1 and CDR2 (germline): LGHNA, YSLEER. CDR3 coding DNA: TGCGCCAGCAGCGAGAGCGTGAGCGCGGATATTCGTGAAGCTTTCTTT. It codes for CASSESVSADIREAFF.

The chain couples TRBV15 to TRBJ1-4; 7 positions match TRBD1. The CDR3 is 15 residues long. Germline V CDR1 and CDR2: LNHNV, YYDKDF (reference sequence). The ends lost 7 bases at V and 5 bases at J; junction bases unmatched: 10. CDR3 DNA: TGTGCCACCACCGGACCGGGACAGAAGAATGAAAAACTGTTTTTT. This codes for CATTGPGQKNEKLFF. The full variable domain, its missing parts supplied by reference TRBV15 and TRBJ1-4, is DAMVIQNPRYQVTQFGKPVTLSCSQTLNHNVMYWYQQKSSQAPKLLFHYYDKDFNNEADTPDNFQSRRPNTSFCFLDIRSPGLGDTAMYLCATTGPGQKNEKLFFGSGTQLSVL.

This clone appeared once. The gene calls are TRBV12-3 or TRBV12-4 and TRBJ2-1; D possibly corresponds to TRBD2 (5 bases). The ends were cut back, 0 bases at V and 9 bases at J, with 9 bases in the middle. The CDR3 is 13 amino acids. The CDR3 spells CASSLAGAREQFF. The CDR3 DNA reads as TGTGCCAGCAGTTTAGCGGGAGCACGTGAGCAGTTCTTC.

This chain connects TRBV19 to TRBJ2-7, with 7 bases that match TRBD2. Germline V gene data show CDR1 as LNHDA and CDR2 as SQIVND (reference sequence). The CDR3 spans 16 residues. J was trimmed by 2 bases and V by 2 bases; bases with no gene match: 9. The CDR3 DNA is TGTGCCAGTAGTATAACTGGCGGGAGCCCCGCCTACGAGCAGTACTTC. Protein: CASSITGGSPAYEQYF.

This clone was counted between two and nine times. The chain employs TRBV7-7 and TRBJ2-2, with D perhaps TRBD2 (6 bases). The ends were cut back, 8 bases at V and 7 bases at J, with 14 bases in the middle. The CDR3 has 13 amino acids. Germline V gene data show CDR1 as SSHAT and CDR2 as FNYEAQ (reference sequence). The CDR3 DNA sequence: TGTGCCAGCGCGGGAAGCATCGTCGGGGAGCTGTTTTTT. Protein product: CASAGSIVGELFF. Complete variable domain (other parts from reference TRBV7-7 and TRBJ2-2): GAGVSQSPRYKVTKRGQDVTLRCDPISSHATLYWYQQALGQGPEFLTYFNYEAQPDKSGLPSDRFSAERPEGSISTLTIQRTEQRDSAMYRCASAGSIVGELFFGEGSRLTVL.

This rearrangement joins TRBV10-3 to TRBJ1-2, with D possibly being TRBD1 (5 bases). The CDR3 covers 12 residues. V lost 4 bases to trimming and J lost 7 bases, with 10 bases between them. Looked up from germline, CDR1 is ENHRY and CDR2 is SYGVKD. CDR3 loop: CAISGRGRGYTF. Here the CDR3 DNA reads TGTGCCATCAGTGGGAGGGGACGTGGCTACACCTTC.

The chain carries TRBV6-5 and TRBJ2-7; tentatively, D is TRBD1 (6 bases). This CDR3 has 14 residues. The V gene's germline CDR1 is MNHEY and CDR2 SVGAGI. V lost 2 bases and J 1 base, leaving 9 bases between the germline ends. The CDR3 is CASSYTGQSYEQYF. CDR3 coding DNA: TGTGCCAGCAGTTACACCGGACAGTCCTACGAGCAGTACTTC.

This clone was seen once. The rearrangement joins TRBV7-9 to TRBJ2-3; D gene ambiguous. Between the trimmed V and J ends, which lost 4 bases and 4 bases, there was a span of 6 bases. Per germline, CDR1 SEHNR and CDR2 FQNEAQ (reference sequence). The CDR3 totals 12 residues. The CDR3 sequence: CASSSYADTQYF. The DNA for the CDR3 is TGTGCCAGCAGCTCCTACGCAGATACGCAGTATTTT.

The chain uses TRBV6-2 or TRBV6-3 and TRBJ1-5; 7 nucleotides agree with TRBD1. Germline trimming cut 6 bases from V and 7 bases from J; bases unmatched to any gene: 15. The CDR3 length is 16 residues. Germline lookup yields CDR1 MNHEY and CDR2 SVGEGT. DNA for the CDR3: TGTGCCAGCAGCCCGAGGGCCAGGGGGGCAACCCAGCCCCAGCATTTT. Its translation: CASSPRARGATQPQHF.

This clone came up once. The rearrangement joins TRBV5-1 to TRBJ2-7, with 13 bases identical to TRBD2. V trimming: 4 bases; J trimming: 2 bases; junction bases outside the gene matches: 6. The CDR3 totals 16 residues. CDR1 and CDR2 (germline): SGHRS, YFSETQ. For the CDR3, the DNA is TGCGCCAGCAGCCATGGAGGACTAGCGGGAGCCTACGAGCAGTACTTC. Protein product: CASSHGGLAGAYEQYF. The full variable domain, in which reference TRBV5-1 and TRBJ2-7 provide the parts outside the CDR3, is KAGVTQTPRYLIKTRGQQVTLSCSPISGHRSVSWYQQTPGQGLQFLFEYFSETQRNKGNFPGRFSGRQFSNSRSEMNVSTLELGDSALYLCASSHGGLAGAYEQYFGPGTRLTVT.

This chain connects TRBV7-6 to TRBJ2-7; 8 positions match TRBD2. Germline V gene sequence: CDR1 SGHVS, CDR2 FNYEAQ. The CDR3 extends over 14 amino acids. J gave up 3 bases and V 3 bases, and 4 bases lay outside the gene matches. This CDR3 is CASSFAGLDYEQYF. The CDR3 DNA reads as TGTGCCAGCAGCTTCGCGGGACTAGACTACGAGCAGTACTTC.

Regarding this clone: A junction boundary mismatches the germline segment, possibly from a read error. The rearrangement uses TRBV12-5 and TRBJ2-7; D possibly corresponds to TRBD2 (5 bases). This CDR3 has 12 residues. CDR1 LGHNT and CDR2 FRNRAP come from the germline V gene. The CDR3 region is CASGLVPGYVDF. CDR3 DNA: TGTGCTAGTGGTTTGGTACCGGGGTATGTGGACTTC.

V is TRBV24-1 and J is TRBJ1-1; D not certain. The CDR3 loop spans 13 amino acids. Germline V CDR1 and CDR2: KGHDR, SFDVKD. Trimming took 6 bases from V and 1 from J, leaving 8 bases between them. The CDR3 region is CATSLGENTEAFF. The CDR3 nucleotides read TGTGCCACCAGTCTTGGAGAGAACACTGAAGCTTTCTTT.

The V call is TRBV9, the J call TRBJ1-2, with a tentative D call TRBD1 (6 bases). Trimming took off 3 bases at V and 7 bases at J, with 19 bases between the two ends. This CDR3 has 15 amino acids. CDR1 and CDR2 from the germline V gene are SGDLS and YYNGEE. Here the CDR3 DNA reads TGTGCCAGCAGCGGCGCTACGGGGGGCTGGAGTGGCTACACCTTC. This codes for CASSGATGGWSGYTF. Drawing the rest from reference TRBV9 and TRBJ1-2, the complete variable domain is DSGVTQTPKHLITATGQRVTLRCSPRSGDLSVYWYQQSLDQGLQFLIQYYNGEERAKGNILERFSAQQFPDLHSELNLSSLELGDSALYFCASSGATGGWSGYTFGSGTRLTVV.

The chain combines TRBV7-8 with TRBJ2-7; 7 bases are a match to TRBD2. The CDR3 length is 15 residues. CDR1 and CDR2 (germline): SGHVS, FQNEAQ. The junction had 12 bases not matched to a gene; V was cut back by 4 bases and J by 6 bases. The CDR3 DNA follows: TGTGCCAGCAGCTCCCGGACTAGAGCCCTCGGCGAGCAGTACTTC. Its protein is CASSSRTRALGEQYF.

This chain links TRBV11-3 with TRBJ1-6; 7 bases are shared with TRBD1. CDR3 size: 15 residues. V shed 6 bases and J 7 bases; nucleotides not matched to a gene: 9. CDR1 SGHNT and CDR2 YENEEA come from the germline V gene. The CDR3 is CASSPTGVRNSPLHF. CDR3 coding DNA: TGTGCCAGCAGTCCTACAGGGGTCCGGAATTCACCCCTCCACTTT.

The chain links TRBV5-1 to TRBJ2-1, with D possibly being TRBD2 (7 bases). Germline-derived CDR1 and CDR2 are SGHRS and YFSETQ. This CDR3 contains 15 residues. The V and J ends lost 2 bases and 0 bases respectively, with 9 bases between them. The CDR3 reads CASSLGGDSYNEQFF. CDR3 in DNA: TGCGCCAGCAGCTTAGGGGGGGACTCCTACAATGAGCAGTTCTTC.

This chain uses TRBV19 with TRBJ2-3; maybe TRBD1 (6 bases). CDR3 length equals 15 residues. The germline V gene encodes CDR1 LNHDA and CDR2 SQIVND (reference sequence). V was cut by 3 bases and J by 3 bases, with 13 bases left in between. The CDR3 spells CASSIPGHGTDTQYF. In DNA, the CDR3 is TGTGCCAGTAGTATCCCGGGACATGGGACAGATACGCAGTATTTT.

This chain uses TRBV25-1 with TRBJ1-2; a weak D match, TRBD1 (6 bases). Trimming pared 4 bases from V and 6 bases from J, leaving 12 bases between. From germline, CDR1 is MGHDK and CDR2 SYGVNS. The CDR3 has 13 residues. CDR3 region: CASSGGRGNGYTF. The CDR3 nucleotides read TGTGCCAGCAGTGGCGGCAGGGGAAATGGCTACACCTTC.

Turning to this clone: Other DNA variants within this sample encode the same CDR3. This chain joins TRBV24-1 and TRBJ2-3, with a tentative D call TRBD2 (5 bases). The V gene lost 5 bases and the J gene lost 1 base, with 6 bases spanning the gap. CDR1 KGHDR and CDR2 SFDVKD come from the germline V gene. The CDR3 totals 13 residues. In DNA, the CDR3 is TGTGCCACCAGTGTGGGAGGCACAGATACGCAGTATTTT. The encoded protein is CATSVGGTDTQYF.

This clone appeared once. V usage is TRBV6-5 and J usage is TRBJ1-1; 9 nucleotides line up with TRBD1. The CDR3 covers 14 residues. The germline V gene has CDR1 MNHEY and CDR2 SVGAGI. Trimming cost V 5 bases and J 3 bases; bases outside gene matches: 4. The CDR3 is CASSRTGVDTEAFF. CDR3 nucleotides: TGTGCCAGCAGTAGGACAGGGGTTGACACTGAAGCTTTCTTT.

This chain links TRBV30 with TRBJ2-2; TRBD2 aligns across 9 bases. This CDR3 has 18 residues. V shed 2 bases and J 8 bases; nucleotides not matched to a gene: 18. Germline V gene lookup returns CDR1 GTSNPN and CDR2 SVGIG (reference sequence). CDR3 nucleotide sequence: TGTGCCTGGAGTCCCGTCGCGCTAGCGGGGCCCTTTGTTGGGGAGCTGTTTTTT. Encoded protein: CAWSPVALAGPFVGELFF.

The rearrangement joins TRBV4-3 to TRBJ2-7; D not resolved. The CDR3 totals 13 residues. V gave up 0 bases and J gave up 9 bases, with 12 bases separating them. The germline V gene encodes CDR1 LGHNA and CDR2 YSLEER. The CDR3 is CASSQEMNLGQYF. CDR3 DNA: TGCGCCAGCAGCCAAGAGATGAACCTCGGGCAGTACTTC.

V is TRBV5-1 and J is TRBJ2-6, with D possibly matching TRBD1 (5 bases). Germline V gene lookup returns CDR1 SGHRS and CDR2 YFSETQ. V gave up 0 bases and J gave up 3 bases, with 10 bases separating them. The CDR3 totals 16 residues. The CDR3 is CASSLAAGYGANVLTF. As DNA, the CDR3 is TGCGCCAGCAGCTTGGCGGCAGGGTATGGGGCCAACGTCCTGACTTTC.

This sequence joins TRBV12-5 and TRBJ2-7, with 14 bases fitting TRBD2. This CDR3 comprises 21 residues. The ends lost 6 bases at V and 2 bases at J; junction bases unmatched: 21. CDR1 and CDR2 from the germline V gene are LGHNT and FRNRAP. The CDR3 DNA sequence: TGTGCTAGTGGCCCCCCCCCGGTATCCGGGACTAGCGGGAGCCCCACCTACGAGCAGTACTTC. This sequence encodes CASGPPPVSGTSGSPTYEQYF. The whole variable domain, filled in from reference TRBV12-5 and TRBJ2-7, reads DARVTQTPRHKVTEMGQEVTMRCQPILGHNTVFWYRQTMMQGLELLAYFRNRAPLDDSGMPKDRFSAEMPDATLATLKIQPSEPRDSAVYFCASGPPPVSGTSGSPTYEQYFGPGTRLTVT.

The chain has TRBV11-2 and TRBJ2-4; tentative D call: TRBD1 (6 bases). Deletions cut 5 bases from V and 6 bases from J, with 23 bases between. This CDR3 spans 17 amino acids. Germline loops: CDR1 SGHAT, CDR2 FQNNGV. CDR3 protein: CASSPPVTGADRNIQYF. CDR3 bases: TGTGCCAGCAGCCCCCCTGTGACAGGAGCTGATCGAAACATTCAGTACTTC.

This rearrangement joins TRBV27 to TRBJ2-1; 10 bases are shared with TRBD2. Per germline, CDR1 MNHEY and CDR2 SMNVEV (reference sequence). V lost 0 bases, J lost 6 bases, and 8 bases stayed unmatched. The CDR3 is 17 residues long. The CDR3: CASSLSPSGSGPNEQFF. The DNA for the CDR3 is TGTGCCAGCAGTTTATCGCCTAGCGGGAGTGGACCCAATGAGCAGTTCTTC.

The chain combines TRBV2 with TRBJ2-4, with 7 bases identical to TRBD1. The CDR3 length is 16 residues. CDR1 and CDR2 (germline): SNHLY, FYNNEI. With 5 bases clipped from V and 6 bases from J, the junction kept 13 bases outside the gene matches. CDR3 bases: TGTGCCAGCAGTACCAGACAGGGATCGATTCCAAACATTCAGTACTTC. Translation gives CASSTRQGSIPNIQYF. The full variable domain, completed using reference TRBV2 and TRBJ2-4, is EPEVTQTPSHQVTQMGQEVILRCVPISNHLYFYWYRQILGQKVEFLVSFYNNEISEKSEIFDDQFSVERPDGSNFTLKIRSTKLEDSAMYFCASSTRQGSIPNIQYFGAGTRLSVL.